This TCR beta chain stems from a study of CD8 T cells in Susac syndrome. Study-wide context: Within the sequenced Susac syndrome patient group, over 5 exhibited active disease and roughly 8 were in remission. Susac syndrome patients were untreated, on corticosteroids with some adding intravenous immunoglobulin, or on intravenous immunoglobulin only.

After extraction with the RNeasy kit, roughly 0.5 to 1 ug of the RNA was reverse transcribed using random hexamers. TCRdb called the immunoSEQ multiplex PCR reads again in MiXCR, with one record for every CDR3 protein. Of under 80,000 distinct CDR3 sequences listed, 85% to 95% are singletons. TEMRA cells were FACS-enriched, and CD8+ and CD4+ T cells were isolated negatively. Germline V gives CDR1 SQVTM, CDR2 ANQGSEA. CDR3 size: 14 residues. Unmatched junction bases numbered 5, after V lost 7 bases and J lost 1 base. This sequence joins TRBV29-1 and TRBJ1-1; 11 bases are shared with TRBD1. The source of this sequence is a human donor with Susac syndrome. The sequenced sample consisted of CD4+ T cells from PBMCs. Written as DNA, the CDR3 is TGCAGCGAGGACAGGGGGCCATCGAACACTGAAGCTTTCTTT. This encodes CSEDRGPSNTEAFF.